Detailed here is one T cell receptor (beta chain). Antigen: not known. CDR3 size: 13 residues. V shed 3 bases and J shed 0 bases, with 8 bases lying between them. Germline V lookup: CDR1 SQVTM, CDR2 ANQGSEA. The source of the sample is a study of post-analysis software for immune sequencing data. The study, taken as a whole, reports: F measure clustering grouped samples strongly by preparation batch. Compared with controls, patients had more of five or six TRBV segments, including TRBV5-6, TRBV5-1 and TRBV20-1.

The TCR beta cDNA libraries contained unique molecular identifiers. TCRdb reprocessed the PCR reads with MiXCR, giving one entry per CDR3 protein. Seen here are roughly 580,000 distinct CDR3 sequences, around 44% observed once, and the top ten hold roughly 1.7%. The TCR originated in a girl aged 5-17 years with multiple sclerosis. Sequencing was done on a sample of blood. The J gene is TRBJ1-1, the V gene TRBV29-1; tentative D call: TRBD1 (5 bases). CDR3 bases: TGCAGCGTTGAGGGGGTATTGAACACTGAAGCTTTCTTT. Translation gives CSVEGVLNTEAFF.